This T cell receptor beta chain was documented in a study of T cell responses to AZD1222 COVID-19 vaccine. Overall study findings and caveats: Among AZD1222 vaccinees, only five or six were seropositive at baseline.

Profiling relied on immunoSEQ multiplex PCR, and the TCRdb table lists in-frame clones only, not all of them. This table has fewer than 150,000 clones, about 92% appearing once. This clone has only a few counts. Antigen unknown. CDR3 length: 15 residues. Germline loops: CDR1 MNHEY, CDR2 SVGEGT. With 4 bases removed from V and 1 base from J, the gap between germline ends came to 11 bases. The clonotype was recovered from an adult who received the AZD1222 COVID-19 vaccine. Sample: peripheral blood, taken 28 days after the second AZD1222 dose. J is TRBJ2-1 and V is TRBV6-2 or TRBV6-3; perhaps D is TRBD1 or TRBD2 (6 bases each). CDR3: CASSLRGDSYNEQFF. Here the CDR3 DNA reads TGTGCCAGCAGTTTGAGGGGGGATTCCTACAATGAGCAGTTCTTC.